These 14 T cell receptor beta chains came from one sample sequenced in a study of lymphopenia after photon versus proton radiotherapy. The repertoire was sequenced with immunoSEQ multiplex PCR; TCRdb's copy has only in-frame clones and lacks some. The sample consists of roughly 17,000 clones, about 92% of them appearing once. Sequencing was performed on peripheral blood, taken from a patient treated with photon-based radiotherapy. Every receptor here comes from a woman aged 40 to 49 with cholangiocarcinoma.

The CDR3 is CASSVLAGGPQETQYF. CDR3 bases: TGTGCCAGCAGCGTACTGGCGGGAGGTCCACAAGAGACCCAGTACTTC. J is TRBJ2-5 and V is TRBV9; 8 nucleotides match TRBD2. V lost 1 base and J lost 2; bases outside the gene matches: 7. CDR1 and CDR2 (germline): SGDLS, YYNGEE. The CDR3 runs 16 residues. Together with reference TRBV9 and TRBJ2-5, the CDR3 gives the full variable domain: DSGVTQTPKHLITATGQRVTLRCSPRSGDLSVYWYQQSLDQGLQFLIQYYNGEERAKGNILERFSAQQFPDLHSELNLSSLELGDSALYFCASSVLAGGPQETQYFGPGTRLLVL.

This chain joins TRBV5-4 and TRBJ2-3; D gene uncertain. Trimming removed 3 bases at V and 6 bases at J, with 11 bases between. The CDR3 runs to 13 residues. In germline, CDR1 is SGHNT, CDR2 YYREEE (reference sequence). The CDR3 sequence is CASSSLQQDTQYF. The CDR3 bases are TGTGCCAGCAGCTCACTACAGCAGGATACGCAGTATTTT.

The CDR3, as DNA: TGTGCCTGGAGTGTAAACATCGAAGCTTTCTTT. This encodes CAWSVNIEAFF. This chain links TRBV30 with TRBJ1-1; D is unresolved. V lost 0 bases and J lost 8, with 7 bases in between. CDR1 is GTSNPN, CDR2 SVGIG, per germline (reference sequence). This CDR3 has 11 residues.

The chain combines TRBV27 with TRBJ2-7; TRBD1 matches at 9 bases. Trimming removed 4 bases from V and 3 bases from J; junction bases left unmatched: 7. The CDR3 loop spans 15 amino acids. Germline-derived CDR1 and CDR2 are MNHEY and SMNVEV (reference sequence). CDR3 bases: TGTGCCAGCAGTTCCTATCCGGGACAGGGCTACGAGCAGTACTTC. This gives the protein CASSSYPGQGYEQYF.

V gene TRBV18 combines with J gene TRBJ1-1, with D hard to call. The germline V gene encodes CDR1 KGHSH and CDR2 LQKENI. The CDR3 runs to 14 residues. Trimming shortened V by 3 bases and J by 3 bases, and 11 bases separated the two germline ends. DNA of the CDR3: TGTGCCAGCTCACCCAATTTCGGGGACACTGAAGCTTTCTTT. This codes for CASSPNFGDTEAFF.

The chain is built from TRBV19 and TRBJ2-5; D tentatively fits TRBD1 or TRBD2 (6 bases each). Germline CDR1 reads LNHDA; CDR2 reads SQIVND (reference sequence). The V end was cut by 5 bases, the J end by 3 bases, with 13 bases between. This CDR3 contains 14 residues. CDR3 nucleotide sequence: TGTGCCAGTAGTGTGGGGGGCGGGGAAGAGACCCAGTACTTC. Its protein product is CASSVGGGEETQYF.

This clone was observed a handful of times. V usage is TRBV10-2 and J usage is TRBJ2-7; TRBD1 agrees at 8 bases. With 4 bases clipped from V and 7 bases from J, the junction kept 6 bases outside the gene matches. Germline CDR1 WSHSY, CDR2 SAAADI. CDR3 length: 13 amino acids. The CDR3 nucleotides read TGCGCCAGCAGTGGTCAGGGGGCGCGGGAGCAGTACTTC. Translated: CASSGQGAREQYF.

This clone was observed once. This chain connects TRBV30 to TRBJ2-3, with D perhaps TRBD2 (5 bases). The germline V gene has CDR1 GTSNPN and CDR2 SVGIG (reference sequence). The V gene lost 3 bases and the J gene lost 4 bases, with 20 bases spanning the gap. The CDR3 has 16 amino acids. CDR3 nucleotide sequence: TGTGCCTGGAGCCTCCTACTGGGAGCGAGGTCAGATACGCAGTATTTT. As protein: CAWSLLLGARSDTQYF.

The chain recombines TRBV7-6 with TRBJ2-3; D not resolved. There are 16 residues in the CDR3. V lost 3 bases to trimming and J lost 0 bases, with 13 bases between them. Germline assignment: CDR1 SGHVS and CDR2 FNYEAQ. CDR3 sequence (DNA): TGTGCCAGCAGCTTTTCACCCCAGGCTAGCACAGATACGCAGTATTTT. The encoded protein is CASSFSPQASTDTQYF.

The chain links TRBV28 to TRBJ1-1; no reliable D call. V dropped 5 bases and J dropped 2 bases, with 6 bases sitting between them. The CDR3 length is 12 residues. Germline CDR1 reads MDHEN; CDR2 reads SYDVKM. CDR3: CASSQENTEAFF. Here the CDR3 DNA reads TGTGCCAGCAGTCAGGAAAACACTGAAGCTTTCTTT.

The chain carries TRBV6-5 and TRBJ2-2; 12 nucleotides agree with TRBD2. The CDR3 runs 15 residues. With 6 bases clipped from V and 5 bases from J, the junction kept 4 bases outside the gene matches. Germline CDR1 is MNHEY and CDR2 is SVGAGI. CDR3 sequence: CASRTSGSGTGELFF. In nucleotides, the CDR3 is TGTGCCAGCAGGACTAGCGGGAGTGGGACCGGGGAGCTGTTTTTT.

The chain uses TRBV7-9 and TRBJ2-5, with D maybe TRBD1 (5 bases). CDR3 length: 15 residues. V lost 5 bases and J 1 base, leaving 14 bases between the germline ends. Germline values: CDR1 SEHNR, CDR2 FQNEAQ (reference sequence). For the CDR3, the DNA is TGTGCCAGCAGCAACCTTCGGACACTCCAAGAGACCCAGTACTTC. Translating gives CASSNLRTLQETQYF.

The V call is TRBV10-3, the J call TRBJ2-2; tentative D call: TRBD1 (6 bases). The CDR3 is made up of 14 amino acids. Germline-derived CDR1 and CDR2 are ENHRY and SYGVKD. Trimming removed 11 bases at V and 5 bases at J, with 18 bases between. The CDR3 coding sequence is TGTGCCCTCTCCGGGGACACCCAAACCGGGGAGCTGTTTTTT. Translated, it gives CALSGDTQTGELFF.

The genes are TRBV5-1 and TRBJ2-1, with 9 bases lining up with TRBD2. Per germline, CDR1 SGHRS and CDR2 YFSETQ. CDR3 length: 14 amino acids. V lost 5 bases to trimming and J lost 5 bases; unmatched junction nucleotides: 5. The CDR3 loop is CASSSSGIHNEQFF. The CDR3 DNA sequence: TGCGCCAGCAGTTCTAGCGGGATACACAATGAGCAGTTCTTC.